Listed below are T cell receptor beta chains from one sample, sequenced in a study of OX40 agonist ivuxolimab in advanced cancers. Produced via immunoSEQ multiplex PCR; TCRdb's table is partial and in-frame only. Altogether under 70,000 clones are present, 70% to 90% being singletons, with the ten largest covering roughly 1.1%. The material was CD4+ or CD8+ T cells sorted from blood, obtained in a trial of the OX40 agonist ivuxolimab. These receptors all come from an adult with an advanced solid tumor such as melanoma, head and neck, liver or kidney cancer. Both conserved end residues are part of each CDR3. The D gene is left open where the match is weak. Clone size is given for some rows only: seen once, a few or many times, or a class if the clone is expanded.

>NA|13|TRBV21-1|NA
CAVLPQGGYEQYF
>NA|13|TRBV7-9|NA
CATHDKIQETQYF
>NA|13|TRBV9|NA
CASSVGGGETQYF
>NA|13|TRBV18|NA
CASSKDKNQPQHF
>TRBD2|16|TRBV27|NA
CASSLRGAGGPDTQYF
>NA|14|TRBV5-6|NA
CASSLLGRVNEQYF
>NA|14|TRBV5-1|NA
CASSADTFLETQYF
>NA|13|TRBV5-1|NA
CASSSQLQETQYF
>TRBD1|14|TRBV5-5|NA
CASSMTGVNTEAFF
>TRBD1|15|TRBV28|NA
CASSERTGAGNTIYF
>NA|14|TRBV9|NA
CASSVGPLNTEAFF
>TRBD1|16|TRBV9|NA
CASSGDRGSVTGELFF
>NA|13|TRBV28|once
CASTLGGSYEQYF
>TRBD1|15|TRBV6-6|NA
CASSPGTVGNTEAFF
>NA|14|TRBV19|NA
CASTRDPSSYGYTF
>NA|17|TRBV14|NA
CASSPPPFWGMNTEAFF
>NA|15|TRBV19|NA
CASSIQAGASYEQYF
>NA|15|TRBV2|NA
CASSEEWGRTDTQYF